What follows describes a single TCR beta chain. Its antigen is unidentified. The CDR3 runs 15 residues. Per the germline V gene, CDR1 is SGHVS and CDR2 is FNYEAQ. Trimming cost V 1 base and J 5 bases, with 15 bases left between them. Only in-frame clones appear in the TCRdb table, and some are missing; sequencing was by immunoSEQ multiplex PCR. The sample holds some 170,000 clones, around nine tenths seen once. This specimen belongs to a study of cytomegalovirus exposure and HLA in healthy donors. Points from the study as a whole: Subsequent analysis of the approximately 110 validation repertoires found a tendency for first-cohort TCR clusters to co-occur. As confirmed in vitro, a few CMV-associated chains were specific for CMV antigens. High specificity and sensitivity for cytomegalovirus status were reported for the classifier.

This chain uses TRBV7-6 with TRBJ2-7, with D possibly TRBD2 on 7 matching bases. The source is a woman aged 25-40 years in good health and CMV-seronegative. Sequencing used PBMCs. CDR3 sequence (DNA): TGTGCCAGCAGCTTAGTGGGGGGGCCTCGGAACGAGCAGTACTTC. Translation: CASSLVGGPRNEQYF.